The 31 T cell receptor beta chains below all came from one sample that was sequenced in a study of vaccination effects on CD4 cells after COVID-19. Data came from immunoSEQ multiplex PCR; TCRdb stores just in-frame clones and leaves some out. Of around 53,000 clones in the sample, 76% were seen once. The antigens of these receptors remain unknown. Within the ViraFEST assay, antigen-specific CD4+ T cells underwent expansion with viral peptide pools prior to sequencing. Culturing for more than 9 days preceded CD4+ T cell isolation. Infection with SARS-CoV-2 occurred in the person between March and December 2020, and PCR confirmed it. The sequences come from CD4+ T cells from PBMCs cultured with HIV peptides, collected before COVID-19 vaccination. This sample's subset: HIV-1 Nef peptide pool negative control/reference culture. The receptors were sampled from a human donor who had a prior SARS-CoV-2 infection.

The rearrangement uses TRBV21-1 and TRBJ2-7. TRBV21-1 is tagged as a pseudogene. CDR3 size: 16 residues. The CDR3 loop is CASSKGGRTYSYEQYF. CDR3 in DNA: TGTGCCAGCAGCAAAGGGGGACGGACCTACTCCTACGAGCAGTACTTC.

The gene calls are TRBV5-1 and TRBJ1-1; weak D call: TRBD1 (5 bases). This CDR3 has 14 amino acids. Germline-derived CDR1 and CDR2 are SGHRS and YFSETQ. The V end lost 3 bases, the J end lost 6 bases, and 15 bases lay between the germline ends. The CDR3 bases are TGCGCCAGCAGCTCCCTGGGGGGGGAAGCTGAAGCTTTCTTT. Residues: CASSSLGGEAEAFF.

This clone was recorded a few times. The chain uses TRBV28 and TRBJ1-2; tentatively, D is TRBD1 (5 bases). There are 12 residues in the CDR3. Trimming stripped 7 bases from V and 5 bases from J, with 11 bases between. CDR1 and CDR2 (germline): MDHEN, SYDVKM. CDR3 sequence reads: CASTSGFYGYTF. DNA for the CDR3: TGTGCCAGCACCTCAGGGTTTTATGGCTACACCTTC.

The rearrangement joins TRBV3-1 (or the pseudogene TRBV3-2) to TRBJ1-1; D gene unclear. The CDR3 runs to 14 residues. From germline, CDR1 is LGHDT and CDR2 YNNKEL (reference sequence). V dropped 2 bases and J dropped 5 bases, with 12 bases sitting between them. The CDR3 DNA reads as TGTGCCAGCAGCCAATTAAGGGTTTGGACTGAAGCTTTCTTT. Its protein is CASSQLRVWTEAFF.

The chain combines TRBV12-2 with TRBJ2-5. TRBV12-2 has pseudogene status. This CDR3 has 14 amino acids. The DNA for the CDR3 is TGTGCAAGTCGCCCGGGACCCCGTTTGGCGACCCAGTACTTC. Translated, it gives CASRPGPRLATQYF.

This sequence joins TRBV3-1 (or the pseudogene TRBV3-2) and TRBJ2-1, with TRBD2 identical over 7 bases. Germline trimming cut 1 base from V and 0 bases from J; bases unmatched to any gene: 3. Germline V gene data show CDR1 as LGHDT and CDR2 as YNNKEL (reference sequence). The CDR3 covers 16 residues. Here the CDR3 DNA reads TGTGCCAGCAGCCAAGTTCTAGCGGTCTCCTACAATGAGCAGTTCTTC. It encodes CASSQVLAVSYNEQFF.

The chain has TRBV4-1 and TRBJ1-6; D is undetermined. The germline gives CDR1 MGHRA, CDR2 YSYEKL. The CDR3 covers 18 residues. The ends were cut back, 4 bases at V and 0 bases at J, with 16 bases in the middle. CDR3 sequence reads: CASSRLPSVSSYNSPLHF. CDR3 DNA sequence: TGCGCCAGCAGCCGATTACCATCAGTGAGCTCCTATAATTCACCCCTCCACTTT.

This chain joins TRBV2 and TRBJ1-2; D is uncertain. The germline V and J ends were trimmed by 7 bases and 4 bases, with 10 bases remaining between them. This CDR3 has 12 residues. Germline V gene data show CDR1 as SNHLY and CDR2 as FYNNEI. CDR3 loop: CASTRKGYGYTF. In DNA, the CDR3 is TGTGCCAGCACCCGAAAAGGCTATGGCTACACCTTC.

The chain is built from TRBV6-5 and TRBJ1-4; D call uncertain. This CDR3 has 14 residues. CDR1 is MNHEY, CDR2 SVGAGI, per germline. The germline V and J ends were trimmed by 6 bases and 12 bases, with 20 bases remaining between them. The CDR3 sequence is CASSPRTGSAELFF. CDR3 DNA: TGTGCCAGCAGCCCGCGGACCGGGAGCGCGGAACTGTTTTTT.

Written as DNA, the CDR3 is TGTGCCACCAGCAGAGTACGGGGAGTGGGCGATGAGCAGTTCTTC. Amino acid sequence: CATSRVRGVGDEQFF. The chain combines TRBV15 with TRBJ2-1, with a weak D call TRBD2 (5 bases). V lost 1 base and J lost 8, with 15 bases in between. Germline assignment: CDR1 LNHNV and CDR2 YYDKDF (reference sequence). This CDR3 comprises 15 residues.

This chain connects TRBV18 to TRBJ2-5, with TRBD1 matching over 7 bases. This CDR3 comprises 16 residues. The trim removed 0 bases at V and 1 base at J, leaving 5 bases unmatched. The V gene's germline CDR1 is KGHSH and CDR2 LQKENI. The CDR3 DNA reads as TGTGCCAGCTCACCACCGTCGGGACAGCCCCAAGAGACCCAGTACTTC. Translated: CASSPPSGQPQETQYF.

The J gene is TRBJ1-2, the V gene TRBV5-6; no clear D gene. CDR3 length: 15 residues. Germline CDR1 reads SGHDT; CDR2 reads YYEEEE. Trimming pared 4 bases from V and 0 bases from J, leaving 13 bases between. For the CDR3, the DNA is TGTGCCAGCAGCCCACAGTTGTATTCTAACTATGGCTACACCTTC. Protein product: CASSPQLYSNYGYTF.

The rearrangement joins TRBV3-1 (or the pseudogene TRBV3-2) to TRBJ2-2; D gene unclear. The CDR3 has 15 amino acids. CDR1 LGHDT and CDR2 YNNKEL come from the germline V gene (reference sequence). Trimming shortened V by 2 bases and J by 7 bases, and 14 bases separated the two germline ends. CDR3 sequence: CASSQPRFGNGELFF. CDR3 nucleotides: TGTGCCAGCAGCCAACCCCGGTTCGGAAACGGGGAGCTGTTTTTT.

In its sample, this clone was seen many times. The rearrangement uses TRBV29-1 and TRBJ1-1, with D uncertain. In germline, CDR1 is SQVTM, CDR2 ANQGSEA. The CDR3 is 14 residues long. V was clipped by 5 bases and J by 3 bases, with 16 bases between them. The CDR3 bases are TGCAGCGTTATGGAGGGCTGGGCGTACACTGAAGCTTTCTTT. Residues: CSVMEGWAYTEAFF.

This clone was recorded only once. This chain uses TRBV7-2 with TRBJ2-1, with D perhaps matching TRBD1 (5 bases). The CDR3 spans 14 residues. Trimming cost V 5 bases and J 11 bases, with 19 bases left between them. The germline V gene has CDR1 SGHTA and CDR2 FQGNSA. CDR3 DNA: TGTGCCAGCAGCCAGAGACAGCGCTCCGTGAAGCAGTTCTTC. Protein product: CASSQRQRSVKQFF. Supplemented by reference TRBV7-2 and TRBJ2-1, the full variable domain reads GAGVSQSPSNKVTEKGKDVELRCDPISGHTALYWYRQSLGQGLEFLIYFQGNSAPDKSGLPSDRFSAERTGGSVSTLTIQRTQQEDSAVYLCASSQRQRSVKQFFGPGTRLTVL.

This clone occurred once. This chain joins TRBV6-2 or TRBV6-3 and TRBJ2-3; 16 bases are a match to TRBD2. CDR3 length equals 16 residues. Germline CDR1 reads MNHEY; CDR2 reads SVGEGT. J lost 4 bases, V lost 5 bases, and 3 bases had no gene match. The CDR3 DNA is TGTGCCAGCAGTACTGGGACTAGCGGGAGGGCAGATACGCAGTATTTT. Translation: CASSTGTSGRADTQYF.

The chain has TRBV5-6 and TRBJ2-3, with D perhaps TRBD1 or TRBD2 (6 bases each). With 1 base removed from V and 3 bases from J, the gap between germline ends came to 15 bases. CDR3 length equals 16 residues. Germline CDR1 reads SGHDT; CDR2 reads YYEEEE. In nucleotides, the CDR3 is TGTGCCAGCAGCTTGAGGGGGGCTAGGGGAACAGATACGCAGTATTTT. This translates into CASSLRGARGTDTQYF.

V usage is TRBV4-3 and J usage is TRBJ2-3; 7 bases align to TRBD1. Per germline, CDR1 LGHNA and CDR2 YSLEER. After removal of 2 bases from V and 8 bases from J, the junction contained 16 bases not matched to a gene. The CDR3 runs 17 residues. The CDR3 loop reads CASSQRVGTEDGGTQYF. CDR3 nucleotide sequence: TGCGCCAGCAGCCAAAGAGTAGGGACAGAGGATGGAGGTACGCAGTATTTT.

CDR3: CASTPDLNTDTQYF. The CDR3 region has the DNA TGCGCCAGCACCCCTGACCTAAACACAGATACGCAGTATTTT. The chain links TRBV5-1 to TRBJ2-3; the D is unclear. Germline lookup yields CDR1 SGHRS and CDR2 YFSETQ. Trimming removed 6 bases from V and 2 bases from J, with 13 bases in between. This CDR3 has 14 residues.

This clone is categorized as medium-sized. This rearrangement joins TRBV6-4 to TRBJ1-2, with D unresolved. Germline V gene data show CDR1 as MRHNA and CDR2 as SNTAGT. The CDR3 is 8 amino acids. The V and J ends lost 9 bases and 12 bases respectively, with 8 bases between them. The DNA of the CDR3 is TGTGCCAGGGCCCTAAACACCTTC. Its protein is CARALNTF.

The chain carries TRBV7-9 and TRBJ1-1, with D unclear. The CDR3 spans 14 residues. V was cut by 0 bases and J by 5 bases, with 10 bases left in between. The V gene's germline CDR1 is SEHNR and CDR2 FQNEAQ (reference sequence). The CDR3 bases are TGTGCCAGCAGCTTAGCGTCGGATTGGACTGAAGCTTTCTTT. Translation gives CASSLASDWTEAFF.

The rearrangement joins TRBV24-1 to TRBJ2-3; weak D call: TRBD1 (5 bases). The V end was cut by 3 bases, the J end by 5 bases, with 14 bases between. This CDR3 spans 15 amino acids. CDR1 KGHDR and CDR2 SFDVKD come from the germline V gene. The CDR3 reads CATSDKTEPLDTQYF. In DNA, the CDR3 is TGTGCCACCAGTGATAAGACAGAACCCCTAGATACGCAGTATTTT.

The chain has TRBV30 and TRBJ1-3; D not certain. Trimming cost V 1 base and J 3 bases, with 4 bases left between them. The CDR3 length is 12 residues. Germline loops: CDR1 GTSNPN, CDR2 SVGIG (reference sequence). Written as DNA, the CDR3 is TGTGCCTGGAGTGACGATGGAAACACCATATATTTT. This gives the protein CAWSDDGNTIYF.

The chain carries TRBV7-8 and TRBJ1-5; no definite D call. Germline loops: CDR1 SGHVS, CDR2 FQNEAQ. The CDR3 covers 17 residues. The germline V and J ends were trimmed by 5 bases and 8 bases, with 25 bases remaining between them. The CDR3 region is CASSIRASPGSEKPQHF. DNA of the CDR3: TGTGCCAGCAGCATAAGAGCCAGCCCCGGGTCGGAAAAGCCCCAGCATTTT. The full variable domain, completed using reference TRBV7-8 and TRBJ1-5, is GAGVSQSPRYKVAKRGQDVALRCDPISGHVSLFWYQQALGQGPEFLTYFQNEAQLDKSGLPSDRFFAERPEGSVSTLKIQRTQQEDSAVYLCASSIRASPGSEKPQHFGDGTRLSIL.

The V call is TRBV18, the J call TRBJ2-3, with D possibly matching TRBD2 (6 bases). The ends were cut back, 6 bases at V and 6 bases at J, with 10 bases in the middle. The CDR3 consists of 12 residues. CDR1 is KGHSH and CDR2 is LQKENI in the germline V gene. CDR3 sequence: CASSEGVDTQYF. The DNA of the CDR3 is TGTGCCAGCTCGGAGGGAGTGGATACGCAGTATTTT. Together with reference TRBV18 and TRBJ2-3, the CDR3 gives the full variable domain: NAGVMQNPRHLVRRRGQEARLRCSPMKGHSHVYWYRQLPEEGLKFMVYLQKENIIDESGMPKERFSAEFPKEGPSILRIQQVVRGDSAAYFCASSEGVDTQYFGPGTRLTVL.

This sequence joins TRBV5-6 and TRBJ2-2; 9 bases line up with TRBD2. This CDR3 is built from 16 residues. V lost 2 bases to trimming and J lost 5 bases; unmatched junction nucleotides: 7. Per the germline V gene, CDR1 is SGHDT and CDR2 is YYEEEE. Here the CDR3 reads CASSLLTAGGTGELFF. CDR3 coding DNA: TGTGCCAGCAGCTTACTTACAGCGGGGGGTACCGGGGAGCTGTTTTTT.

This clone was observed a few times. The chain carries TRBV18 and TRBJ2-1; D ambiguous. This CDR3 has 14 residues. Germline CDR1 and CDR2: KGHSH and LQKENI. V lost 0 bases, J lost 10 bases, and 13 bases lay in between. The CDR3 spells CASSPPQVSREQFF. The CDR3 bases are TGTGCCAGCTCACCACCGCAAGTGAGTCGGGAGCAGTTCTTC.

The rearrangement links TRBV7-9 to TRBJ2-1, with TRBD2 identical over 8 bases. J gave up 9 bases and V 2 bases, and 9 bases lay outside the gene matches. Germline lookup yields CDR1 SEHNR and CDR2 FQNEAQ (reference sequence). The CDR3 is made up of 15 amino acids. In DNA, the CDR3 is TGTGCCAGCAGCTTATTTTACGGGAGGGGAGGTGAGCAGTTCTTC. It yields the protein CASSLFYGRGGEQFF.

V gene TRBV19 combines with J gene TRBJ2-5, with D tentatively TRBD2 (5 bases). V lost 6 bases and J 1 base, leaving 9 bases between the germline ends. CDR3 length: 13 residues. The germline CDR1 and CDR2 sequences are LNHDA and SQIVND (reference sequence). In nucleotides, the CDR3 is TGTGCCAGTAGCAGAAGCGGCCAAGAGACCCAGTACTTC. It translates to CASSRSGQETQYF.

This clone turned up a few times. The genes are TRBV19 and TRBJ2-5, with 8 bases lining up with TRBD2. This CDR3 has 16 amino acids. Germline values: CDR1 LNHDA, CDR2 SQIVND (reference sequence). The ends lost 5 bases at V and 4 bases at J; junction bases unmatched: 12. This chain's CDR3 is CASSPLAGNSGETQYF. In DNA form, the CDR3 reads TGTGCCAGTAGTCCATTAGCGGGGAACTCGGGAGAGACCCAGTACTTC.

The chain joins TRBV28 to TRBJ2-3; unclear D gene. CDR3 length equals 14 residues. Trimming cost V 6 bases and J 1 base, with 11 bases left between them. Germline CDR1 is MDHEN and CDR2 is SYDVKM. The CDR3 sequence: CASRSPKRTDTQYF. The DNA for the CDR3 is TGTGCCAGCAGGAGTCCTAAACGCACAGATACGCAGTATTTT.